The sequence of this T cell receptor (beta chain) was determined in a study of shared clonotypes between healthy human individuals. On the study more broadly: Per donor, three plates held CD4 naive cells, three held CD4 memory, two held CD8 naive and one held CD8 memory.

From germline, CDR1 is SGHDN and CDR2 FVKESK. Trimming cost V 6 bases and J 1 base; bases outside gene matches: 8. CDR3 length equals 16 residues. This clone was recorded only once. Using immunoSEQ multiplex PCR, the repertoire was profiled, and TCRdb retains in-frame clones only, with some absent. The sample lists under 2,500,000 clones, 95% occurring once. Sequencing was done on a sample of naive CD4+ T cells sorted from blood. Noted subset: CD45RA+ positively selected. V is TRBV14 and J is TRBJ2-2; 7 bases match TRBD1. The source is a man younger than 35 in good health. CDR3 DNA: TGTGCCAGCAGTCATCTCAGGGGGATGAACACCGGGGAGCTGTTTTTT. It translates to CASSHLRGMNTGELFF.